The rows below give T cell receptor beta chains drawn from one sample of a study of control samples from healthy donors and cancer patients. The method was immunoSEQ multiplex PCR; TCRdb's version includes in-frame clones alone and lacks a portion of them. The sample contains roughly 93,000 clones, roughly 91% of which appear only once. Specimen: PBMCs. The receptors come from a woman aged 50 to 60 with colorectal cancer. CDR3s include the opening cysteine and the closing phenylalanine or tryptophan. Each record gives: V gene, J gene, D gene, clone size, CDR3 DNA, CDR3 protein. A D gene is named only where the DNA matches it firmly. Part of the rows lack a size; the others show once, few, many or a class for expanded clones.

V: TRBV5-1
J: TRBJ1-1
D: TRBD1
size: .
DNA: TGCGCCAGCAGCTTCGGACAGGAGGGGGAAGCTTTCTTT
CDR3: CASSFGQEGEAFF

V: TRBV2
J: TRBJ2-1
D: TRBD1
size: .
DNA: TGTGCCAGCAGGACAGGGTCGTCCTACAATGAGCAGTTCTTC
CDR3: CASRTGSSYNEQFF

V: TRBV18
J: TRBJ1-3
D: .
size: .
DNA: TGTGCCAGCTCACCTAAAGGTACGACTGGAAACACCATATATTTT
CDR3: CASSPKGTTGNTIYF

V: TRBV18
J: TRBJ1-1
D: .
size: few
DNA: TGTGCCAGCTCACGGGTTAGCGGCAACAAGAACACTGAAGCTTTCTTT
CDR3: CASSRVSGNKNTEAFF

V: TRBV28
J: TRBJ2-2
D: .
size: .
DNA: TGTGCCAGCAGTTTAGGGGGCGCGGAGACCGGGGAGCTGTTTTTT
CDR3: CASSLGGAETGELFF

V: TRBV5-1
J: TRBJ1-2
D: .
size: .
DNA: TGCGCCAGCGGGGGAGGTTTTGGCTACACCTTC
CDR3: CASGGGFGYTF

V: TRBV3-1/TRBV3-2
J: TRBJ1-4
D: .
size: .
DNA: TGTGCCAGCTCTACCGTCGTGGGCGAACTGTTTTTT
CDR3: CASSTVVGELFF

V: TRBV1
J: TRBJ1-5
D: .
size: .
DNA: TGCACCAGCCGTAGGGGGAACCACTATCAGCCCCAGCATTTT
CDR3: CTSRRGNHYQPQHF

V: TRBV2
J: TRBJ1-1
D: .
size: few
DNA: TGTGCCAGCATGGGCGACACTGAAGCTTTCTTT
CDR3: CASMGDTEAFF

V: TRBV27
J: TRBJ2-3
D: TRBD1
size: .
DNA: TGTGCCAGCAGGAGGGGGGACAGGGGTAGCACAGATACGCAGTATTTT
CDR3: CASRRGDRGSTDTQYF

V: TRBV6-5
J: TRBJ1-1
D: .
size: .
DNA: TGTGCCAGCAGTTATAAGGGAATGAACACTGAAGCTTTCTTT
CDR3: CASSYKGMNTEAFF

V: TRBV12-3/TRBV12-4
J: TRBJ1-1
D: .
size: .
DNA: TGTGCCAGCACTCGACAGGTGAACACTGAAGCTTTCTTT
CDR3: CASTRQVNTEAFF

V: TRBV10-3
J: TRBJ2-1
D: TRBD2
size: .
DNA: TGTGCCATCAGTGGAGGGGTAGCGGGGGGTTATTACAATGAGCAGTTCTTC
CDR3: CAISGGVAGGYYNEQFF

V: TRBV10-2
J: TRBJ2-3
D: .
size: few
DNA: TGCGCCAGCAGTTTAGGACGATCAAGCACAGATACGCAGTATTTT
CDR3: CASSLGRSSTDTQYF

V: TRBV3-1/TRBV3-2
J: TRBJ1-2
D: .
size: .
DNA: TGTGCCAGCAGCCAAGCGCTCGGCAGGGCGGGTGGCTACACCTTC
CDR3: CASSQALGRAGGYTF

V: TRBV3-1/TRBV3-2
J: TRBJ1-1
D: TRBD1
size: few
DNA: TGTGCCAGCAGCCAAGAAGCGGACAGGGGGCTTGAAGCTTTCTTT
CDR3: CASSQEADRGLEAFF

V: TRBV18
J: TRBJ1-4
D: .
size: once
DNA: TGTGCCAGCCGCACTACTAATGAAAAACTGTTTTTT
CDR3: CASRTTNEKLFF

V: TRBV5-4
J: TRBJ2-5
D: .
size: .
DNA: TGTGCCAGCAGCTCCCCGTACCAAGAGACCCAGTACTTC
CDR3: CASSSPYQETQYF

V: TRBV28
J: TRBJ1-2
D: .
size: .
DNA: TGTGCCAGCAGTTCACCTACAGGGCTGGGTCTTGGCTACACCTTC
CDR3: CASSSPTGLGLGYTF

V: TRBV19
J: TRBJ1-1
D: .
size: .
DNA: TGTGCCGTGAAGGGCATGGCCTCGGAGACTTTCTTT
CDR3: CAVKGMASETFF

V: TRBV6-5
J: TRBJ2-5
D: .
size: .
DNA: TGTGCCAGCAGTCTCCAGGGGGGCGCGGAGACCCAGTACTTC
CDR3: CASSLQGGAETQYF

V: TRBV7-8
J: TRBJ2-5
D: .
size: .
DNA: TGTGCCAGCAGCTCGAAAGAGACCCAGTACTTC
CDR3: CASSSKETQYF

V: TRBV3-1/TRBV3-2
J: TRBJ1-5
D: .
size: once
DNA: TGTGCCAGCAGCCAAAGGGGGAGCAATCAGCCCCAGCATTTT
CDR3: CASSQRGSNQPQHF

V: TRBV30
J: TRBJ2-6
D: .
size: .
DNA: TGTGCCTGGACCGGGGTGACCTCTGGGGCCAACGTCCTGACTTTC
CDR3: CAWTGVTSGANVLTF

V: TRBV4-1
J: TRBJ1-2
D: .
size: .
DNA: TGCGCCAGCAGCCAAGGATTAACAGCTAACTATGGCTACACCTTC
CDR3: CASSQGLTANYGYTF

V: TRBV6-4
J: TRBJ2-2
D: .
size: .
DNA: TGTGCCAGCAGTGACTCAGGGGAAGGGACCGGGGAGCTGTTTTTT
CDR3: CASSDSGEGTGELFF

V: TRBV9
J: TRBJ2-1
D: .
size: .
DNA: TGTGCCAGCAGCGCACTAGCAGGAGAGCAGTTCTTC
CDR3: CASSALAGEQFF

V: TRBV12-3/TRBV12-4
J: TRBJ2-2
D: .
size: .
DNA: TGTGCCAGCAGAATGGGGGGACCCGGGGAGCTGTTTTTT
CDR3: CASRMGGPGELFF

V: TRBV24-1
J: TRBJ2-1
D: .
size: .
DNA: TGTGCCACCAGCGATCGGGCCTTTGAGCAGTTCTTC
CDR3: CATSDRAFEQFF

V: TRBV5-6
J: TRBJ1-6
D: TRBD1
size: .
DNA: TGTGCCAGCAGCCAGGGAGACAGGGCCTCACCCCTCCACTTT
CDR3: CASSQGDRASPLHF

V: TRBV4-1
J: TRBJ2-3
D: .
size: .
DNA: TGCGCCAGCAGCCGCCAGGGAGACTTTCGAACAGATACGCAGTATTTT
CDR3: CASSRQGDFRTDTQYF

V: TRBV20-1
J: TRBJ1-2
D: .
size: .
DNA: TGCAGTGCTAGTCGGCGGTTCGCTAACTATGGCTACACCTTC
CDR3: CSASRRFANYGYTF

V: TRBV6-5
J: TRBJ1-1
D: TRBD1
size: .
DNA: TGTGCCAGCAATAACAGGACAGGGGGAGGAACTGAAGCTTTCTTT
CDR3: CASNNRTGGGTEAFF

V: TRBV27
J: TRBJ1-3
D: .
size: .
DNA: TGTGCCAGCAGTGGGGGGCCCGGAAACACCATATATTTT
CDR3: CASSGGPGNTIYF

V: TRBV2
J: TRBJ1-1
D: .
size: .
DNA: TGTGCCAGCAGCGAAGGGCTGAGTACTGAAGCTTTCTTT
CDR3: CASSEGLSTEAFF

V: TRBV6-2/TRBV6-3
J: TRBJ2-3
D: TRBD2
size: .
DNA: TGTGCCAGCAGTTACCAAATAGCGGGGGGCACAGATACGCAGTATTTT
CDR3: CASSYQIAGGTDTQYF

V: TRBV6-1
J: TRBJ2-1
D: .
size: .
DNA: TGTGCCAGCAGTGAACCCGGCAGGGGTAAGGAGCAGTTCTTC
CDR3: CASSEPGRGKEQFF

V: TRBV24-1
J: TRBJ2-3
D: .
size: .
DNA: TGTGCCACCAGTGATTTCCCCCGGGGAACAGATACGCAGTATTTT
CDR3: CATSDFPRGTDTQYF

V: TRBV5-1
J: TRBJ1-1
D: .
size: .
DNA: TGCGCCAGCAGATTGCAGGGAGACACTGAAGCTTTCTTT
CDR3: CASRLQGDTEAFF

V: TRBV6-2/TRBV6-3
J: TRBJ2-3
D: .
size: .
DNA: TGTGCCAGCAGTTACGGGCGGGGTGGCACAGATACGCAGTATTTT
CDR3: CASSYGRGGTDTQYF

V: TRBV29-1
J: TRBJ2-5
D: .
size: once
DNA: TGCAGCGTTGAAGATCTTGTCACGAGGGAGACCCAGTACTTC
CDR3: CSVEDLVTRETQYF

V: TRBV28
J: TRBJ1-4
D: .
size: .
DNA: TGTGCCAGCTCACGCGGGGAAAAACTGTTTTTT
CDR3: CASSRGEKLFF

V: TRBV15
J: TRBJ2-2
D: .
size: .
DNA: TGTGCCACCAGCAGAGGGACAGCTACCGGGGAGCTGTTTTTT
CDR3: CATSRGTATGELFF

V: TRBV4-3
J: TRBJ2-1
D: TRBD2
size: .
DNA: TGCGCCAGCAGCCAAGTTAGCGGGGGGGCCAATGAGCAGTTCTTC
CDR3: CASSQVSGGANEQFF

V: TRBV18
J: TRBJ1-3
D: TRBD1
size: .
DNA: TGTGCCAGCTCACGGACAGGGGTCTCTTTCTCTGGAAACACCATATATTTT
CDR3: CASSRTGVSFSGNTIYF

V: TRBV6-5
J: TRBJ1-6
D: .
size: .
DNA: TGTGCCAGCAGTTCCCGGGTGGGGGCATATAATTCACCCCTCCACTTT
CDR3: CASSSRVGAYNSPLHF

V: TRBV27
J: TRBJ1-1
D: TRBD1
size: .
DNA: TGTGCCAGCCGTACAGGGGGCACTGAAGCTTTCTTT
CDR3: CASRTGGTEAFF

V: TRBV4-3
J: TRBJ1-2
D: .
size: few
DNA: TGCGCCAGCAGCCAAGATCCAACAGGCGAGGGCTATGGCTACACCTTC
CDR3: CASSQDPTGEGYGYTF

V: TRBV7-2
J: TRBJ2-3
D: .
size: .
DNA: TGTGCCAGCAGCTTGGGACATCAGTCAGATACGCAGTATTTT
CDR3: CASSLGHQSDTQYF

V: TRBV6-1
J: TRBJ1-1
D: .
size: .
DNA: TGTGCCAGCAGTGAGTGGGCGACTGAAGCTTTCTTT
CDR3: CASSEWATEAFF

V: TRBV6-2/TRBV6-3
J: TRBJ1-5
D: .
size: .
DNA: TGTGCCAGCAGTTACCCCATAGGAGCAGTAGATAGCAATCAGCCCCAGCATTTT
CDR3: CASSYPIGAVDSNQPQHF

V: TRBV12-5
J: TRBJ2-2
D: .
size: .
DNA: TGTGCTAGTGGTTTGTCAGGGGCCACCGGGGAGCTGTTTTTT
CDR3: CASGLSGATGELFF

V: TRBV5-4
J: TRBJ2-1
D: TRBD2
size: .
DNA: TGTGCCAGCAGCAGGACTAGCGGGGGGGCCGGTGATGAGCAGTTCTTC
CDR3: CASSRTSGGAGDEQFF

V: TRBV12-3/TRBV12-4
J: TRBJ1-2
D: .
size: .
DNA: TGTGCCAGCGGGGGGCAGGGATTGTTTGGCTACACCTTC
CDR3: CASGGQGLFGYTF

V: TRBV5-6
J: TRBJ1-5
D: .
size: .
DNA: TGTGCCAGCACCCGAGGGGGGACCTTCAATCAGCCCCAGCATTTT
CDR3: CASTRGGTFNQPQHF

V: TRBV3-1/TRBV3-2
J: TRBJ2-2
D: TRBD2
size: .
DNA: TGTGCCAGCAGCCTAAGGGGTAGCGGGGGGAGCACCGGGGAGCTGTTTTTT
CDR3: CASSLRGSGGSTGELFF

V: TRBV5-8
J: TRBJ2-2
D: .
size: .
DNA: TGTGCCAGCAGCTTTACCCAGAGTACCTCGAACACCGGGGAGCTGTTTTTT
CDR3: CASSFTQSTSNTGELFF

V: TRBV10-3
J: TRBJ2-1
D: TRBD2
size: .
DNA: TGTGCCATCAGGCCCTCGGGGGGGCCGGGAAATGAGCAGTTCTTC
CDR3: CAIRPSGGPGNEQFF